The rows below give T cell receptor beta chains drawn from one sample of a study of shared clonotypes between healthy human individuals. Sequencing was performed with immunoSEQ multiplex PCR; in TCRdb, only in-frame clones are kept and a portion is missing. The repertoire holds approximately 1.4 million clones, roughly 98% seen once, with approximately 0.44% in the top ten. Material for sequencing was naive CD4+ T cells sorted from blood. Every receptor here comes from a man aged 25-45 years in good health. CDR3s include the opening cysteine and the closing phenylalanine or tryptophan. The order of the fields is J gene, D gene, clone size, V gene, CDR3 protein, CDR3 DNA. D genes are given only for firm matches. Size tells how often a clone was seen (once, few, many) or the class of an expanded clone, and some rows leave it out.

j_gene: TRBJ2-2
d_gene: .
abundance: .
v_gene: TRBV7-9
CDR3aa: CAAVSNTGELFF
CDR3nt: TGTGCGGCAGTATCTAACACCGGGGAGCTGTTTTTT

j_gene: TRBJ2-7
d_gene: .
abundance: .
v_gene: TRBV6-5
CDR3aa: CASSATDKSYEQYF
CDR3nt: TGTGCCAGCAGTGCTACGGACAAGAGCTACGAGCAGTACTTC

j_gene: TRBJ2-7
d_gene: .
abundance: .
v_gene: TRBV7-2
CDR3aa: CASSLNVGTGTYEQYF
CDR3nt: TGTGCCAGCAGCTTAAATGTGGGGACGGGAACCTACGAGCAGTACTTC

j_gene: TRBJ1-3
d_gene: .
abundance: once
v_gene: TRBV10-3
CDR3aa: CAIKTEPSGNTIYF
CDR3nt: TGTGCCATAAAGACGGAGCCTTCTGGAAACACCATATATTTT

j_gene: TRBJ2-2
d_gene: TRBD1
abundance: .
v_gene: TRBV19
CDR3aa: CASSLGQGGELFF
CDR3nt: TGTGCCAGTAGTCTGGGACAGGGAGGGGAGCTGTTTTTT

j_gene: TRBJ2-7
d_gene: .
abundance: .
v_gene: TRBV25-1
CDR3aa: CASSELVRGEQYF
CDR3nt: TGTGCCAGCAGTGAATTAGTGAGGGGCGAGCAGTACTTC

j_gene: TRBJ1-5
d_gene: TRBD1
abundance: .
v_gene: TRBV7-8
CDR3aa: CASSSDRGRVNQPQHF
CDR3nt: TGTGCCAGCAGCTCGGACAGGGGGAGAGTTAATCAGCCCCAGCATTTT

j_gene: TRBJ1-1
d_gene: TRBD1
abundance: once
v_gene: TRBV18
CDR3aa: CASSPLRDRGEKTEAFF
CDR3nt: TGTGCCAGCTCACCATTACGGGACAGGGGAGAAAAGACTGAAGCTTTCTTT

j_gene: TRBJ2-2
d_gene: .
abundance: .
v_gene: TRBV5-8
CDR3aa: CASSLFHRYTGELFF
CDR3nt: TGTGCCAGCAGCTTGTTTCACAGATACACCGGGGAGCTGTTTTTT

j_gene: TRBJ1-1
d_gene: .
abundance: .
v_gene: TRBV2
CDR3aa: CASSADVGGNTEAFF
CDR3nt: TGTGCCAGCAGTGCTGATGTTGGAGGAAACACTGAAGCTTTCTTT

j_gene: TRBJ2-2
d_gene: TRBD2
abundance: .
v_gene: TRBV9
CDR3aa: CASSVGVLAGPNTGELFF
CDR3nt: TGTGCCAGCAGCGTAGGGGTACTAGCGGGGCCGAACACCGGGGAGCTGTTTTTT

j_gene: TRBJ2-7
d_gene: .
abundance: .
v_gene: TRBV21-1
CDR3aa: CASSRTVGRSYEQYF
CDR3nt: TGTGCCAGCAGCCGAACGGTGGGACGGAGCTACGAGCAGTACTTC

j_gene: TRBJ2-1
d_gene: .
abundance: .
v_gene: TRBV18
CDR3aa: CASSPYLTVREQFF
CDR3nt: TGTGCCAGCTCACCTTACCTGACAGTCAGGGAGCAGTTCTTC

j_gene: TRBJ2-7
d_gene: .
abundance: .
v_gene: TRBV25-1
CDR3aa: CASSPRHLMSDEQYF
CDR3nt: TGTGCCAGCAGTCCCAGACACCTTATGTCTGACGAGCAGTACTTC

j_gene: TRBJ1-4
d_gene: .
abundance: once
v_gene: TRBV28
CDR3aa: CASESGGNEKLFF
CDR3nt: TGTGCCAGTGAGTCAGGTGGAAATGAAAAACTGTTTTTT

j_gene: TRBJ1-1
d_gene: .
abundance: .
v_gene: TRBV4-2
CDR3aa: CASSQGATMNTEAFF
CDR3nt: TGTGCCAGCAGCCAAGGGGCAACTATGAACACTGAAGCTTTCTTT

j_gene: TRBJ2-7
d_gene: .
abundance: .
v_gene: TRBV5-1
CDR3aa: CASRGIQAWKYF
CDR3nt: TGCGCCAGCAGGGGAATCCAGGCCTGGAAGTACTTC

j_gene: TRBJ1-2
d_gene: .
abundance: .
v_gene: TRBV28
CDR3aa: CASSSTGTYGYTF
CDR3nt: TGTGCCAGCAGTTCCACAGGTACTTATGGCTACACCTTC

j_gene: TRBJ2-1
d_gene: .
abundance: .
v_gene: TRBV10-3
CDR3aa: CAISGGPTREQFF
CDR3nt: TGTGCCATCAGTGGCGGCCCTACGAGGGAGCAGTTCTTC

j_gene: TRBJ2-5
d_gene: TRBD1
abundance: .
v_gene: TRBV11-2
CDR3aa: CASSVQTGVVETQYF
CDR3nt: TGTGCCAGCAGCGTCCAGACAGGGGTGGTAGAGACCCAGTACTTC

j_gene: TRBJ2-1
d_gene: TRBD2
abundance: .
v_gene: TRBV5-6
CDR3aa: CASSYRVAGGNEQFF
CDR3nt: TGTGCCAGCAGCTACCGGGTAGCGGGAGGGAATGAGCAGTTCTTC

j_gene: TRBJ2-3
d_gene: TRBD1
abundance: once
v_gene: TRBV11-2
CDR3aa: CASSLEGRDRVGRLDTQYF
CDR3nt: TGTGCCAGCAGCTTAGAAGGGCGGGACAGGGTAGGAAGGTTGGATACGCAGTATTTT

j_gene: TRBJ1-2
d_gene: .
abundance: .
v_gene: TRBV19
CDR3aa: CASTLSVVSYNYGYTF
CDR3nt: TGTGCCAGTACCCTGTCGGTGGTCTCCTATAACTATGGCTACACCTTC

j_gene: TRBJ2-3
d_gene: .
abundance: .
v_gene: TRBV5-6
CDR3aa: CASSGGKGRGADTQYF
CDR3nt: TGTGCCAGCAGCGGGGGGAAGGGCCGAGGGGCAGATACGCAGTATTTT

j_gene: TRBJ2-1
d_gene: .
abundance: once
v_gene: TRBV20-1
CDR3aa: CSAGYNEQFF
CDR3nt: TGCAGTGCTGGGTACAATGAGCAGTTCTTC

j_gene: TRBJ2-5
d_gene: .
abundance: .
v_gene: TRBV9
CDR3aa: CASSVAGLETQYF
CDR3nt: TGTGCCAGCAGCGTAGCGGGGTTAGAGACCCAGTACTTC

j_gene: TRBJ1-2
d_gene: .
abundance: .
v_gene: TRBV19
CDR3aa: CASRPQGSLGGYTF
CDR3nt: TGTGCCAGTAGACCACAGGGTTCATTGGGTGGCTACACCTTC

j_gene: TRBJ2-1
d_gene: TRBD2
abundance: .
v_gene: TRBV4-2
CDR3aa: CASSRRLAGENEQFF
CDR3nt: TGTGCCAGCAGCAGACGGCTAGCGGGAGAGAATGAGCAGTTCTTC

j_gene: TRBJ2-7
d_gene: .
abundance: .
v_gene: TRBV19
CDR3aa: CASSVANHEQYF
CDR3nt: TGTGCCAGTAGTGTCGCCAACCACGAGCAGTACTTC

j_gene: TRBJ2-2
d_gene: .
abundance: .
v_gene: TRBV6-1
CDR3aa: CARRLGGELFF
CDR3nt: TGTGCCAGGCGATTAGGGGGGGAGCTGTTTTTT

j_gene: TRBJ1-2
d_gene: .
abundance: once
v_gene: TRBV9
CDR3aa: CASSPGEGRHYGYTF
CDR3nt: TGTGCCAGCAGCCCTGGGGAGGGGCGCCACTATGGCTACACCTTC

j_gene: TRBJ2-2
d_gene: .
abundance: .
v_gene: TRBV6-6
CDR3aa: CATETQTYTGELFF
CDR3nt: TGTGCCACAGAGACTCAGACTTACACCGGGGAGCTGTTTTTT

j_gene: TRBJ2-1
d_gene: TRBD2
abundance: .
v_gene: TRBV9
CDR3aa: CASSVRLAGGSYNEQFF
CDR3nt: TGTGCCAGCAGCGTAAGACTAGCGGGAGGATCCTACAATGAGCAGTTCTTC

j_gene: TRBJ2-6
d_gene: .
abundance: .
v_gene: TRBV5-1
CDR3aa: CASSGGSGAGANVLTF
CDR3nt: TGCGCCAGCAGCGGGGGATCAGGGGCCGGGGCCAACGTCCTGACTTTC

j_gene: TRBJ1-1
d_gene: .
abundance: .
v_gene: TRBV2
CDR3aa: CASSEQGTPFEAFF
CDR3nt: TGTGCCAGCAGTGAACAAGGGACACCGTTTGAAGCTTTCTTT

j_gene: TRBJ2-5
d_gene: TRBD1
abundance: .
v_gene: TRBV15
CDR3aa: CATSRAQGLETQYF
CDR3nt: TGTGCCACCAGCAGAGCACAGGGGTTAGAGACCCAGTACTTC

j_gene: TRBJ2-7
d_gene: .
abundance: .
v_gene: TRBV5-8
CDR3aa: CRTGAYQPYEQYF
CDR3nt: TGCAGAACCGGGGCCTACCAACCCTACGAGCAGTACTTC

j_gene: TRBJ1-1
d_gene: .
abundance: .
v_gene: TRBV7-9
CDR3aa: CASSLISLTEAFF
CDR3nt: TGTGCCAGCAGTTTAATATCCCTCACTGAAGCTTTCTTT

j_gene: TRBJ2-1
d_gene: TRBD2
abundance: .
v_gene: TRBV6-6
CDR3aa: CASSYPTGGVRNEQFF
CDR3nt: TGTGCCAGCAGTTATCCGACGGGAGGGGTGCGCAATGAGCAGTTCTTC

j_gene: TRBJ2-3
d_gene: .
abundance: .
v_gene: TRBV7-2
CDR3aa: CASSLLPGSTDTQYF
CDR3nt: TGTGCCAGCAGCTTACTCCCAGGGAGCACAGATACGCAGTATTTT

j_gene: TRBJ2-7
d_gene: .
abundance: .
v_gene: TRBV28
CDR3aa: CASSFDWRGSSSYEQYF
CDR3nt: TGTGCCAGCAGTTTTGACTGGCGAGGCAGCAGCTCCTACGAGCAGTACTTC

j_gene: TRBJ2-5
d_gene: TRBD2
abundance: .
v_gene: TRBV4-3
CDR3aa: CASSQTSGGPQETQYF
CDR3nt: TGCGCCAGCAGCCAAACTAGCGGGGGGCCTCAAGAGACCCAGTACTTC

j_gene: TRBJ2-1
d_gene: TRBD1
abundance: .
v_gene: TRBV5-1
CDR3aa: CASSSRTGRGNEQFF
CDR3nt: TGCGCCAGCAGCTCCAGGACAGGTCGGGGTAATGAGCAGTTCTTC

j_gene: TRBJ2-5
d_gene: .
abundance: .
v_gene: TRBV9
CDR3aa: CASSVGGRGTGETQYF
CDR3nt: TGTGCCAGCAGCGTAGGGGGCAGGGGAACGGGTGAGACCCAGTACTTC

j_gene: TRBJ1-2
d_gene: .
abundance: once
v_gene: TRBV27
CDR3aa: CASSLGAMLGGYTF
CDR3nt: TGTGCCAGCAGTTTAGGGGCCATGTTAGGTGGCTACACCTTC